Each of the 5 T cell receptor beta chains below was sequenced from the same sample in a study of cytomegalovirus exposure and HLA in healthy donors. PCR amplification relied on 60 Vbeta primers (plus 13 Jbeta primers). Sequenced by immunoSEQ multiplex PCR; TCRdb stores in-frame clones only, minus some. The sample contains 130,000 to 150,000 clones, 70% to 85% of which appear only once. Sequenced input: PBMCs. All receptors come from a woman aged 55-75 years in good health and CMV-seropositive.

In its sample, this clone was seen a few times. The chain is built from TRBV19 and TRBJ1-5; no clear D. Trimming left V 5 bases short and J 5 bases short, with 7 bases between. CDR3 size: 12 residues. Per the germline V gene, CDR1 is LNHDA and CDR2 is SQIVND (reference sequence). CDR3 in DNA: TGTGCCAGTAGTGACGGGGATCAGCCCCAGCATTTT. It is translated as CASSDGDQPQHF.

The DNA for the CDR3 is TGCGCCAGCAGCTTGGGGTCGGGAGCCCAGATCCGCGAGCAGTACTTC. The encoded protein is CASSLGSGAQIREQYF. The rearrangement links TRBV5-1 to TRBJ2-7; D may be TRBD2 (6 bases). This CDR3 comprises 16 residues. The V end lost 0 bases, the J end lost 6 bases, and 19 bases lay between the germline ends. CDR1 is SGHRS, CDR2 YFSETQ, per germline.

V and J are TRBV11-2 and TRBJ2-1; a weak D match, TRBD1 (6 bases). CDR3 size: 15 residues. Trimming shortened V by 4 bases and J by 0 bases, and 10 bases separated the two germline ends. CDR1 and CDR2 (germline): SGHAT, FQNNGV. DNA of the CDR3: TGTGCCAGCAGCTCCGGACAGACCTCCTACAATGAGCAGTTCTTC. Translation: CASSSGQTSYNEQFF.

This sequence joins TRBV6-4 and TRBJ2-1; 16 bases fit TRBD2. The junction had 9 bases not matched to a gene; V was cut back by 6 bases and J by 4 bases. The CDR3 is 18 residues long. Germline CDR1 MRHNA, CDR2 SNTAGT. CDR3 protein: CASSQGTSGRAQYNEQFF. CDR3 in DNA: TGTGCCAGCAGCCAGGGGACTAGCGGGAGGGCCCAATACAATGAGCAGTTCTTC.

The chain employs TRBV6-5 and TRBJ1-3; tentative D call: TRBD1 (6 bases). The CDR3 consists of 14 residues. CDR1 and CDR2 from the germline V gene are MNHEY and SVGAGI. V was pared by 6 bases and J by 1 base, with 10 bases between. Here the CDR3 DNA reads TGTGCCAGCAGACAGGGTTTATCTGGAAACACCATATATTTT. It translates to CASRQGLSGNTIYF.